What follows describes a single T cell receptor (beta chain). What it binds is unknown. J lost 2 bases, V lost 2 bases, and 2 bases had no gene match. This CDR3 is 13 amino acids long. Germline values: CDR1 GTSNPN, CDR2 SVGIG (reference sequence). As to treatment: roughly nine-day PBMC culture with coronavirus spike peptide pools or control peptides (ViraFEST assay). Gathered ahead of the COVID-19 pandemic (2011-2018) were the CD4+ T cells of the unexposed donor. The record originates from a study of vaccination and CD4 T cells after COVID-19. The Oncomine TCR Beta short-read assay was what sequenced the DNA obtained from cultured CD4+ T cells. TCRdb processed the PCR reads anew with MiXCR; each CDR3 protein has one entry. This repertoire shows several thousand distinct CDR3 sequences, roughly 50% found once; its top ten account for around 32%.

V is TRBV30 and J is TRBJ1-1; 7 nucleotides align to TRBD1. The sequence was obtained from a human donor in good health. Sequencing input: CD4+ T cells from blood, cultured in vitro. The CDR3 coding sequence is TGTGCCTGGAGTAGGACAGGAAACACTGAAGCTTTCTTT. This gives the protein CAWSRTGNTEAFF.